This T cell receptor beta chain originates from a study of blood T cell repertoires in COVID-19. Overall study: Acute and convalescent COVID-19 specimens originated in the United States, Italy and Spain.

Per germline, CDR1 MNHNS and CDR2 SASEGT. The CDR3 sequence is 16 residues long. V dropped 4 bases and J dropped 7; count of bases not matched to a gene: 9. Followed longitudinally, the Seattle patients had been enrolled during active infection. In the original analysis: Amplified reference gene primers provided the basis for estimating nucleated cell counts. Profiling relied on immunoSEQ multiplex PCR, and the TCRdb table lists in-frame clones only, not all of them. For V, J and clone size, that table is used; D and trimming come from the DNA. The sample records roughly 480,000 clones, roughly nine tenths being singletons.

The source of this sequence is a man between 18 and 35 years old with COVID-19, enrolled during active disease. Sequenced input: peripheral blood. This chain joins TRBV6-1 and TRBJ2-2; 10 positions match TRBD2. The CDR3 loop is CASSVGLAGDIGELFF. The CDR3 DNA is TGTGCCAGCAGTGTAGGGCTAGCGGGAGATATCGGGGAGCTGTTTTTT.